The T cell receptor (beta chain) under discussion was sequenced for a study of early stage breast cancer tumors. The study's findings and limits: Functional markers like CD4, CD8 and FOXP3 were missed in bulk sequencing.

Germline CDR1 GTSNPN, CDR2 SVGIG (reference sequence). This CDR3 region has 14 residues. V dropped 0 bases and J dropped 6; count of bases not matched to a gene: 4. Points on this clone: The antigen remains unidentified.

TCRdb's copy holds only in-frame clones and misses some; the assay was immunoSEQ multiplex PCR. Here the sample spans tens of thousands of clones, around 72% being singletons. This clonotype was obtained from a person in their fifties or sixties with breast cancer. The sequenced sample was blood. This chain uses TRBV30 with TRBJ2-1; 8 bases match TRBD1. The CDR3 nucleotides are TGTGCCTGGAGTGTACGAGGACAGGGCAATGAGCAGTTCTTC. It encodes CAWSVRGQGNEQFF.